This entry is about one T cell receptor beta chain. Its recognized antigen is unknown. No clone much larger than this one lies a single base away; base qualities are absent. This beta chain represents an off-target read in a library built for alpha chains; its size is of limited meaning. The record originates from a study of spatial heterogeneity in lung cancer (dated 2019 in TCRdb). About the full investigation: Beta-chain transcripts were consistently detected in greater numbers than alpha-chain transcripts, which likely reflects a higher abundance of beta-chain transcripts. TCR alpha and beta repertoires were quantitatively compared across multiple tumor regions, matched nontumor lung and blood in non-small cell lung cancer. Both alpha and beta chains were TCR-sequenced in approximately 220 tumor regions, approximately 67 matched nontumor lung samples and around 54 PBMC samples obtained at surgery. The study linked features of the TCR repertoire to counts of nonsynonymous mutations, which were determined by whole-exome sequencing of tumor tissue. In the raw uncorrected reads, each unique combination of TCR and UMI appeared more than ten times on average. Overall results and qualifications from the work: Confirming at a functional level the hypothesis that regional TCRs recognize regional mutations was considered to require additional single-cell paired TCR alpha and beta sequencing. Ubiquitous expanded tumor TCRs showed up in blood more often at tumor resection than at routine follow-up.

CDR1 and CDR2, looked up from the germline V gene, are MNHEY and SVGEGT. The germline V end is reduced by 8 bases and the J end by 2 bases; junction bases left unmatched: 3. From the cysteine through the phenylalanine, the CDR3 covers 12 amino acids. The entry retains the CDR3 DNA only, 36 bases that are in frame from base 1. The protocol used for the library was 5' RACE. TCRdb records NextSeq 500 as the sequencer. To allow correction of PCR and sequencing errors, the TCR library protocol tagged every TCR cDNA molecule with a unique molecular identifier. Per the authors' processing: Decombinator tools were used for TCR identification, UMI-based error correction and CDR3 extraction. Expanded TCRs were defined as those above a frequency of 2 per 1,000, corresponding to the top 1% of the tumor frequency distribution. Renyi diversity was computed with the R vegan package after each repertoire had been subsampled 100 times to 5,000 TCRs. To build CDR3 similarity networks, amino acid triplet string-kernel similarity was used, and CDR3s were connected when their pairwise similarity was above 0.82. TCRdb trimmed the raw reads at Q25, called clones with MiXCR and kept productive beta chains. Rows matching on CDR3 protein sequence are summarized as one entry with the most common DNA and genes. Here the V and J calls rest on TCRdb's processing, not on the authors' analysis. The sample table records 10,000 to 15,000 distinct CDR3 sequences; 3% to 5% of these occur just once. The ten largest clones capture around 43% of the sample.

Reading the label with the study, this specimen's time point is: sample taken at primary tumor resection. Whole RNA extracted from tumor and nontumor lung tissue, or from cryopreserved PBMC samples, was used for TCR sequencing without cell sorting. Samples were obtained from over 70 patients with early-stage, untreated non-small cell lung cancer from the lung TRACERx cohort. Only patients with enough RNA available from two or more tumor regions were chosen for TCR sequencing. The rearrangement joined TRBV6-2 or TRBV6-3 to TRBJ2-7, with 7 junctional bases fitting TRBD2. The TCR comes from a male donor with early-stage non-small cell lung cancer. This specimen was PBMCs, taken at surgery. The nucleotide sequence reads TGTGCCAGCGGGACTATAACCTACGAGCAGTACTTC. This yields the protein CASGTITYEQYF.